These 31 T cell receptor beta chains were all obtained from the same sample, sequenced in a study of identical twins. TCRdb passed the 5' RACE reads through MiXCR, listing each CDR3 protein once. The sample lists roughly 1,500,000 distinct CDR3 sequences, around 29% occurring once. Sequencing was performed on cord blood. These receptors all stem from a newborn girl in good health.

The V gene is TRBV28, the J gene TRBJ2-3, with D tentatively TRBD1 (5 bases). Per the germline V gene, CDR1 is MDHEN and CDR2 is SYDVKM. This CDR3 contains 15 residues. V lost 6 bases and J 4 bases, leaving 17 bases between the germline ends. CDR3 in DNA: TGTGCCAGCAGATCCTCGAAGGGGCTGCCAGATACGCAGTATTTT. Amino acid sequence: CASRSSKGLPDTQYF.

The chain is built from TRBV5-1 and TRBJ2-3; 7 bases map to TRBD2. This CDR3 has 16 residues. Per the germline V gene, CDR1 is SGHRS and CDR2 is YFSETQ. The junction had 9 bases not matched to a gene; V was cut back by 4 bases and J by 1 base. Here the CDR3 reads CASSIRIAGGTDTQYF. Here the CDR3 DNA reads TGCGCCAGCAGCATTCGGATAGCGGGTGGCACAGATACGCAGTATTTT.

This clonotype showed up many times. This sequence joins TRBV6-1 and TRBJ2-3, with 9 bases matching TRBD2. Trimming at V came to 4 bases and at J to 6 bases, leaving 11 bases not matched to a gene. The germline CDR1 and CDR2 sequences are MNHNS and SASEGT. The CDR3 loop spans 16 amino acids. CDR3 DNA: TGTGCCAGCAGTGTCTGGGACGGACTAGCGATGGATACGCAGTATTTT. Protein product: CASSVWDGLAMDTQYF.

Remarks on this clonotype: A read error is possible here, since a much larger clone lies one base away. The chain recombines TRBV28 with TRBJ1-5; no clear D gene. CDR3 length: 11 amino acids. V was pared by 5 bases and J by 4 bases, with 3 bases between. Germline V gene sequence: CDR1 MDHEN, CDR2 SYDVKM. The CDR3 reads CASSKNQPQHF. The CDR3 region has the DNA TGTGCCAGCAGTAAGAATCAGCCCCAGCATTTT.

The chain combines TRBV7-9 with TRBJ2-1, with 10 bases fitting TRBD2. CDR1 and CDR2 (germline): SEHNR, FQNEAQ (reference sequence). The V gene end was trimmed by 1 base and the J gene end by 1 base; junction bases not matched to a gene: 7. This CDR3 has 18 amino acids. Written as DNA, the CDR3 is TGTGCCAGCAGCTTAGGAGCTAGCGGGAGCCTTTCCTACAATGAGCAGTTCTTC. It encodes CASSLGASGSLSYNEQFF.

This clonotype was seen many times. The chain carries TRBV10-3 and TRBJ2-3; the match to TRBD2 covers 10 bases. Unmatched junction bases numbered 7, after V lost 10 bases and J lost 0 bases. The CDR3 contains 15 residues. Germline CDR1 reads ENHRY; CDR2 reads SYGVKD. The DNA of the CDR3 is TGTGCCACAGCGGTAGCGGGGGGCAGCACAGATACGCAGTATTTT. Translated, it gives CATAVAGGSTDTQYF.

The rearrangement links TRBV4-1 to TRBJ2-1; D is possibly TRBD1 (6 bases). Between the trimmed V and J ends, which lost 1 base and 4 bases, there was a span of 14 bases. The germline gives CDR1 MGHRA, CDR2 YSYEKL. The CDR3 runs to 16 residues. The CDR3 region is CASSQVLRQVYNEQFF. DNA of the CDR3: TGCGCCAGCAGCCAAGTTCTCAGACAGGTTTACAATGAGCAGTTCTTC.

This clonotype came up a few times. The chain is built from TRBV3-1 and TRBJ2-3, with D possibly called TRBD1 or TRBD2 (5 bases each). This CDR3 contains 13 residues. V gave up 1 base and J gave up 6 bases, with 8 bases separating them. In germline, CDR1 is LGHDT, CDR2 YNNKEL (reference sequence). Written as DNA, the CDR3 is TGTGCCAGCAGCCAAGGGGGGATCGATACGCAGTATTTT. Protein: CASSQGGIDTQYF.

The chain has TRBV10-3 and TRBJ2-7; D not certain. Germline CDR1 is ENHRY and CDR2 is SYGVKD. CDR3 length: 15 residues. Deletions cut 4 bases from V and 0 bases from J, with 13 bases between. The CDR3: CAISVPRSGSYEQYF. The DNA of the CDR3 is TGTGCCATCAGTGTCCCCCGGAGTGGCTCCTACGAGCAGTACTTC.

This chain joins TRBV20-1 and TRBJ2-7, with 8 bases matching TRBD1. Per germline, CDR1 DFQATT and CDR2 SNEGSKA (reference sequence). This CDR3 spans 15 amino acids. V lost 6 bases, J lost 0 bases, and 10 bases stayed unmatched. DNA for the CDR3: TGCAGTGCCCGAAACCGACAGGGGAGCTCCTACGAGCAGTACTTC. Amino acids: CSARNRQGSSYEQYF.

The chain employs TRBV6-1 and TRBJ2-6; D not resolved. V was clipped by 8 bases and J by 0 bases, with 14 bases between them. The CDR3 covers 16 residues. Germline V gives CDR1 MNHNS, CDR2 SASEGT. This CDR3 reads CASAQWASSGANVLTF. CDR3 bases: TGTGCCAGCGCCCAATGGGCCAGCTCTGGGGCCAACGTCCTGACTTTC.

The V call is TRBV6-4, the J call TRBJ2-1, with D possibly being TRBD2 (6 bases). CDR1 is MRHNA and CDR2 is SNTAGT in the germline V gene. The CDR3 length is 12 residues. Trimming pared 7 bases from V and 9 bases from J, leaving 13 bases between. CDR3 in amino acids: CASNSGFGEQFF. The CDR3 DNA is TGTGCCAGCAACAGCGGGTTTGGTGAGCAGTTCTTC.

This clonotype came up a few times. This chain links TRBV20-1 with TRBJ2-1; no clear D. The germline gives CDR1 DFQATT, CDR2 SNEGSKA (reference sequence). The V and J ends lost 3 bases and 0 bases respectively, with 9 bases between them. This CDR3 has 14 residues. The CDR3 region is CSASVQSSYNEQFF. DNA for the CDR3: TGCAGTGCTAGCGTCCAGAGCTCCTACAATGAGCAGTTCTTC.

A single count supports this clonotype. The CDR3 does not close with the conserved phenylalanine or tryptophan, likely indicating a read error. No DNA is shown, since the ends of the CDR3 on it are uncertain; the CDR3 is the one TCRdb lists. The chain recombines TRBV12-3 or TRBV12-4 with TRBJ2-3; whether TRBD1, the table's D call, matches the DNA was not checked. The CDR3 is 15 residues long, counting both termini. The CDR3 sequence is CASSLQAGGTDMQYS.

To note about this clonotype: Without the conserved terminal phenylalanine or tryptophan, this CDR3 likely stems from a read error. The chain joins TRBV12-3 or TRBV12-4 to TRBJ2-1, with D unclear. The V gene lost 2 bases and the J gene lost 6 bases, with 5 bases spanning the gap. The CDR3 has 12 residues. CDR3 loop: CASSLWTNEQFL. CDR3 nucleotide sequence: TGTGCCAGCAGTTTATGGACCAATGAGCAGTTCTTA.

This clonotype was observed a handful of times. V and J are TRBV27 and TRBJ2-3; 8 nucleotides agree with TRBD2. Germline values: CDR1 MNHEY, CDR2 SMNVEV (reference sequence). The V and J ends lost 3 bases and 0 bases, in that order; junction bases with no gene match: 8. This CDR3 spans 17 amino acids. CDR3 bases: TGTGCCAGCAGTTTCCGGAAACTAGCGGCTAGCACAGATACGCAGTATTTT. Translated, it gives CASSFRKLAASTDTQYF.

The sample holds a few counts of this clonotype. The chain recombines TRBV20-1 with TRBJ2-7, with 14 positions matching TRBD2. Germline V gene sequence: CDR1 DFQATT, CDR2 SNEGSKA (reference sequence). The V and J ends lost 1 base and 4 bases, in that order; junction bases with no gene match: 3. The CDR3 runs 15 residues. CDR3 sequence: CSARGLAGGFYEQYF. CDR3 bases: TGCAGTGCTAGAGGACTAGCGGGGGGGTTTTACGAGCAGTACTTC.

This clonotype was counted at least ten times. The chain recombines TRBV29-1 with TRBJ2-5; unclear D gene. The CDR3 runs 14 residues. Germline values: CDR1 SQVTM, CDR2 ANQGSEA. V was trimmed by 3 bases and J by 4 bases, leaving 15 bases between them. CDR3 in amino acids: CSVDTAIRRETQYF. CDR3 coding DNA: TGCAGCGTTGATACTGCGATCAGACGAGAGACCCAGTACTTC.

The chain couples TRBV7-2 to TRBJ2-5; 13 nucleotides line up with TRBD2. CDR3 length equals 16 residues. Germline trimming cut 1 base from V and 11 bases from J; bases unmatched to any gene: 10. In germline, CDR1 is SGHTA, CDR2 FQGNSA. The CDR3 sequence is CASSLDLLAGGPAQYF. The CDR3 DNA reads TGTGCCAGCAGCTTAGACCTACTAGCGGGGGGGCCGGCGCAGTACTTC.

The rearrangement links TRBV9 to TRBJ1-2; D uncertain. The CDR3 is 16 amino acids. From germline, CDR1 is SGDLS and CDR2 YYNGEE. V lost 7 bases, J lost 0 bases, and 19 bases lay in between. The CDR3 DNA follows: TGTGCCAGCGGCGGTGGAAACAGATTCGCTAACTATGGCTACACCTTC. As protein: CASGGGNRFANYGYTF.

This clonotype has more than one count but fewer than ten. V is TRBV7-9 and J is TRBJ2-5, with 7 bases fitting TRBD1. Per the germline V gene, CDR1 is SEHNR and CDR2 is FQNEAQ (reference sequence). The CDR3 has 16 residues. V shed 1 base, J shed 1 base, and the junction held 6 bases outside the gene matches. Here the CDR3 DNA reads TGTGCCAGCAGCTTAGTAGGGACAGAGCTCCAAGAGACCCAGTACTTC. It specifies CASSLVGTELQETQYF.

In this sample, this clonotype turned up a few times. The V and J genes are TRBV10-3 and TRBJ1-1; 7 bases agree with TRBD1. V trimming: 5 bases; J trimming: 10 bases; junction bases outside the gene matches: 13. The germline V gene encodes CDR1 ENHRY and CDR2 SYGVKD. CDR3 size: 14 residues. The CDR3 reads CAISQREQGRGAFF. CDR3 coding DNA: TGTGCCATCAGTCAGCGTGAACAGGGGAGGGGAGCTTTCTTT.

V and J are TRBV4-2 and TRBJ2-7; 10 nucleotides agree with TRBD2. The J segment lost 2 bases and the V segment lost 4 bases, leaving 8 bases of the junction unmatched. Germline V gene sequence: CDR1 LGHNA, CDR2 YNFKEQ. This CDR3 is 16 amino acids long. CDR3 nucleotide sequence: TGTGCCAGCAGCCCCTCCGGACTAGCGGATCCCTACGAGCAGTACTTC. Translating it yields CASSPSGLADPYEQYF.

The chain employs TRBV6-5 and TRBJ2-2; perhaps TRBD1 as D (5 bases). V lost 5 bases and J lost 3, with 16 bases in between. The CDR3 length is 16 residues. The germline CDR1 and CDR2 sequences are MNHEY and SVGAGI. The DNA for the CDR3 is TGTGCCAGCAGTAAACAAATAGGGGCGTACACCGGGGAGCTGTTTTTT. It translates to CASSKQIGAYTGELFF.

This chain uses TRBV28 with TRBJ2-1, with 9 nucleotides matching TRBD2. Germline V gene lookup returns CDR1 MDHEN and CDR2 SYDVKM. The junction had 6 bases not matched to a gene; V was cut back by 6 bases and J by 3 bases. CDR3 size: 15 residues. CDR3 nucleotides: TGTGCCAGCAGACATCTAGCGGGACGCTACAATGAGCAGTTCTTC. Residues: CASRHLAGRYNEQFF.

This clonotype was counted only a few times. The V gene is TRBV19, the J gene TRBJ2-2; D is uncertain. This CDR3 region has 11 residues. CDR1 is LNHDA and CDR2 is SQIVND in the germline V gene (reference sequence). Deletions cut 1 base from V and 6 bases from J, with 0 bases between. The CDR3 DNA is TGTGCCAGTAGTATAGCCGGGGAGCTGTTTTTT. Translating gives CASSIAGELFF.

CDR3 residues: CASSLDRDSPYEQYF. In DNA, the CDR3 is TGTGCCAGCAGCTTAGACCGGGACAGTCCCTACGAGCAGTACTTC. The chain employs TRBV7-9 and TRBJ2-5; 7 bases fit TRBD1. With the DNA end fitting TRBJ2-7 better, the J assignment may be wrong. Germline V gives CDR1 SEHNR, CDR2 FQNEAQ (reference sequence). The CDR3 has 15 residues.

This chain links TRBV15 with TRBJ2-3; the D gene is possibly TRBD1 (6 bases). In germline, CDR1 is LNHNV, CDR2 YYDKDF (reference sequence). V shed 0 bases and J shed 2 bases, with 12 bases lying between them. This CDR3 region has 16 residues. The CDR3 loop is CATSRDRDKYTDTQYF. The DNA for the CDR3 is TGTGCCACCAGCAGAGATCGGGACAAATACACAGATACGCAGTATTTT.

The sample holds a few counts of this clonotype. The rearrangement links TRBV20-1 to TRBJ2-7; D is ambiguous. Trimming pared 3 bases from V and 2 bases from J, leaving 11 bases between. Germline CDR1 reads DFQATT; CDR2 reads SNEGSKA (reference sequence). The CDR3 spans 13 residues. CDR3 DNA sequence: TGCAGTGCTAGCGACTCTGGACCCTACGAGCAGTACTTC. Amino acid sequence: CSASDSGPYEQYF.

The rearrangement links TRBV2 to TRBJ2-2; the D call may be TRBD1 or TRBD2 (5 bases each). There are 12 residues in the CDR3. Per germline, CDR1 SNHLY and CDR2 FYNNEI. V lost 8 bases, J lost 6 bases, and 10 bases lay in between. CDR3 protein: CASDPGPGELFF. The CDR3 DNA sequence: TGTGCCAGCGATCCGGGGCCCGGGGAGCTGTTTTTT. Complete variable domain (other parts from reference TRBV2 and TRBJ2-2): EPEVTQTPSHQVTQMGQEVILRCVPISNHLYFYWYRQILGQKVEFLVSFYNNEISEKSEIFDDQFSVERPDGSNFTLKIRSTKLEDSAMYFCASDPGPGELFFGEGSRLTVL.

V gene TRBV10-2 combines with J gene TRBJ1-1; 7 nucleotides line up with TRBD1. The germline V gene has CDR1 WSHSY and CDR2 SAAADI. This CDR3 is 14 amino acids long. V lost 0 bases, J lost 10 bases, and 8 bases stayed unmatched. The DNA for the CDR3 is TGCGCCAGCAGTGAGTCTCCGAGGGGGCGGGGAGCTTTCTTT. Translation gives CASSESPRGRGAFF.